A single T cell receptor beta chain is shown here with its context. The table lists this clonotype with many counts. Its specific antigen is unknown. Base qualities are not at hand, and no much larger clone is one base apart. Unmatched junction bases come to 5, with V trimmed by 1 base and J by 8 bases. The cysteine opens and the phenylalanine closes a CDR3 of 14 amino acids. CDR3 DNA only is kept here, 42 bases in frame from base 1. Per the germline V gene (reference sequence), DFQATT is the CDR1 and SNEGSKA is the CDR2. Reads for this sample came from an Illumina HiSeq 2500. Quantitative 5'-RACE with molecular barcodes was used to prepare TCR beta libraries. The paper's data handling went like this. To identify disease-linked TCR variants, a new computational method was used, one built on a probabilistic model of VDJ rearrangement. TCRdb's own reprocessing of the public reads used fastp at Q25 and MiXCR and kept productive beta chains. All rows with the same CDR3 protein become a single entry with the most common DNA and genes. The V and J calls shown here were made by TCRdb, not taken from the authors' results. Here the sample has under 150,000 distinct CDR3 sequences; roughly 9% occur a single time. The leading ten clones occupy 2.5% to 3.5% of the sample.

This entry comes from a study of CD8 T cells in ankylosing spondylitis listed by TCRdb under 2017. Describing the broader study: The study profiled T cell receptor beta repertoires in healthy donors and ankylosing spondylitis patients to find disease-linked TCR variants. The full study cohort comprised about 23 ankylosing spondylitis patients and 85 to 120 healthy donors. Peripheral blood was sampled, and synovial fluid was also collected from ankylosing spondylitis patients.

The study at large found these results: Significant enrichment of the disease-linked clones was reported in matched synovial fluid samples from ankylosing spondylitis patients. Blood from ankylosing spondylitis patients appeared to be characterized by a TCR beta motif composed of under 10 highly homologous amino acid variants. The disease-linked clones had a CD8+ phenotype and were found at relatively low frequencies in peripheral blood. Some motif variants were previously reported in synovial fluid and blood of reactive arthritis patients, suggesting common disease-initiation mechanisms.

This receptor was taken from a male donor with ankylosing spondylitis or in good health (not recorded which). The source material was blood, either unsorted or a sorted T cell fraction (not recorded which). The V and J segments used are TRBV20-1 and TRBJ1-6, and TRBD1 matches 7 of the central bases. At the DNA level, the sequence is TGCAGTGCTAGAGGGGAGGGGGCTCATTCACCCCTCCACTTT. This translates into CSARGEGAHSPLHF.